Below, 26 T cell receptor beta chains from the same sample are listed, as sequenced in a study of Ad26.COV2.S vaccination and SARS-CoV-2 variants. The sample's treatment: around 19 received Ad26.COV2.S at low or high dose, single or two shots; about 5 received placebo; per-sample allocation not given. Sampling was done on day 63 after the first vaccine or placebo injection. Generated by immunoSEQ multiplex PCR, the TCRdb table keeps only in-frame clones and is missing some. The table lists roughly 700,000 clones, roughly 90% of them singletons, with approximately 1.5% in the top ten. The sequences come from peripheral blood, collected in a trial of Ad26.COV2.S vaccine versus placebo. Every receptor here comes from a person aged 18-60 years who received the Ad26.COV2.S COVID-19 vaccine or a placebo.

The gene calls are TRBV7-2 and TRBJ2-4; either TRBD1 or TRBD2 may supply D (5 bases each). CDR1 and CDR2 (germline): SGHTA, FQGNSA. The CDR3 consists of 13 residues. Trimming pared 6 bases from V and 15 bases from J, leaving 21 bases between. The CDR3 nucleotides read TGTGCCAGCAGTCACCCCGGGTCGGGGCCCCCGTACTTC. Amino acid sequence: CASSHPGSGPPYF.

The chain uses TRBV10-3 and TRBJ1-1; unclear D gene. The V gene's germline CDR1 is ENHRY and CDR2 SYGVKD. V was trimmed by 11 bases and J by 4 bases, leaving 20 bases between them. The CDR3 sequence is 14 residues long. The CDR3 sequence: CASNQVNLFTEAFF. The CDR3 nucleotides read TGTGCCTCAAATCAGGTTAATCTATTCACTGAAGCTTTCTTT.

Details on this clone: The same CDR3 is also encoded by other DNA sequences in this sample. The CDR3 DNA reads TGTGCCAGCAGCGTAGACGGGGGAAACACTGAAGCTTTCTTT. Its protein is CASSVDGGNTEAFF. V is TRBV9 and J is TRBJ1-1, with D possibly matching TRBD1 (5 bases). V lost 0 bases and J lost 2, with 8 bases in between. CDR3 size: 14 residues. Germline V lookup: CDR1 SGDLS, CDR2 YYNGEE. Supplemented by reference TRBV9 and TRBJ1-1, the full variable domain reads DSGVTQTPKHLITATGQRVTLRCSPRSGDLSVYWYQQSLDQGLQFLIQYYNGEERAKGNILERFSAQQFPDLHSELNLSSLELGDSALYFCASSVDGGNTEAFFGQGTRLTVV.

The V and J genes are TRBV7-9 and TRBJ1-5; D is possibly TRBD1 (5 bases). V dropped 4 bases and J dropped 5 bases, with 15 bases sitting between them. Germline V gives CDR1 SEHNR, CDR2 FQNEAQ (reference sequence). The length of the CDR3 is 15 residues. In nucleotides, the CDR3 is TGTGCCAGCAGCTCATCCGGCAGGGAGGATCAGCCCCAGCATTTT. Translation: CASSSSGREDQPQHF.

The rearrangement joins TRBV5-1 to TRBJ2-7; 9 bases align to TRBD2. J lost 3 bases, V lost 7 bases, and 8 bases had no gene match. Germline CDR1 and CDR2: SGHRS and YFSETQ. This CDR3 region has 14 residues. CDR3 sequence reads: CASAVSSGSYEQYF. The CDR3 region has the DNA TGCGCCAGCGCTGTGAGTAGCGGGAGCTACGAGCAGTACTTC.

Turning to this clone: One junction end disagrees with the germline gene, perhaps due to a read error. CDR3 protein: CASRPGRGRSVF. CDR3 in DNA: TGTGCCAGCAGACCAGGGAGAGGGAGATCAGTTTTT. The chain is built from TRBV6-6 and TRBJ1-4; a weak D match, TRBD1 (5 bases). CDR3 size: 12 residues. Germline V gene lookup returns CDR1 MNHNY and CDR2 SVGAGI (reference sequence).

The chain joins TRBV3-1 (or the pseudogene TRBV3-2) to TRBJ2-6; TRBD2 matches 9 bases. Germline V gene sequence: CDR1 LGHDT, CDR2 YNNKEL (reference sequence). V dropped 3 bases and J dropped 0; count of bases not matched to a gene: 12. This CDR3 comprises 20 residues. CDR3 DNA sequence: TGTGCCAGCAGCCAGGTTAGCGGGGGCCTCCCTAGCTCTGGGGCCAACGTCCTGACTTTC. It translates to CASSQVSGGLPSSGANVLTF.

This clone was recorded once. This rearrangement joins TRBV18 to TRBJ2-2, with D tentatively TRBD1 (6 bases). Trimming shortened V by 3 bases and J by 3 bases, and 8 bases separated the two germline ends. This CDR3 spans 14 amino acids. CDR1 and CDR2 from the germline V gene are KGHSH and LQKENI. As DNA, the CDR3 is TGTGCCAGCTCACCGACAGGAGACACCGGGGAGCTGTTTTTT. As protein: CASSPTGDTGELFF. Full variable domain (missing parts from reference TRBV18 and TRBJ2-2): NAGVMQNPRHLVRRRGQEARLRCSPMKGHSHVYWYRQLPEEGLKFMVYLQKENIIDESGMPKERFSAEFPKEGPSILRIQQVVRGDSAAYFCASSPTGDTGELFFGEGSRLTVL.

V gene TRBV24-1 combines with J gene TRBJ1-5; D is ambiguous. Germline-derived CDR1 and CDR2 are KGHDR and SFDVKD. Trimming stripped 0 bases from V and 0 bases from J, with 14 bases between. This CDR3 contains 18 residues. Here the CDR3 DNA reads TGTGCCACCAGTGATTTGGGGCCCTCTAAGAATAGCAATCAGCCCCAGCATTTT. Translating gives CATSDLGPSKNSNQPQHF.

This chain joins TRBV12-3 or TRBV12-4 and TRBJ2-1; the match to TRBD1 covers 7 bases. CDR3 length: 12 residues. Trimming cost V 11 bases and J 3 bases; bases outside gene matches: 4. The CDR3: CAGGQFYNEQFF. CDR3 in DNA: TGTGCCGGGGGACAGTTCTACAATGAGCAGTTCTTC.

The gene calls are TRBV10-1 and TRBJ1-1; D is unclear. V was pared by 6 bases and J by 0 bases, with 14 bases between. Germline V gives CDR1 WNHNN, CDR2 SYGVQD (reference sequence). CDR3 length: 15 amino acids. In DNA form, the CDR3 reads TGCGCCAGCAGCGTTAGGGTTACGGTGAACACTGAAGCTTTCTTT. Its protein product is CASSVRVTVNTEAFF.

The chain carries TRBV7-9 and TRBJ2-1; possibly TRBD2 for D (6 bases). Germline V gene lookup returns CDR1 SEHNR and CDR2 FQNEAQ (reference sequence). Trimming left V 1 base short and J 6 bases short, with 13 bases between. There are 15 residues in the CDR3. CDR3: CASSLGGNRTNEQFF. In nucleotides, the CDR3 is TGTGCCAGCAGCTTAGGCGGGAATCGGACCAATGAGCAGTTCTTC.

V usage is TRBV6-2 or TRBV6-3 and J usage is TRBJ2-2, with D perhaps being TRBD1 or TRBD2 (6 bases each). The CDR3 totals 14 residues. Trimming removed 5 bases from V and 5 bases from J, with 12 bases in between. Per germline, CDR1 MNHEY and CDR2 SVGEGT. DNA of the CDR3: TGTGCCAGCAGTGGGGGGCCCGGGACCGGGGAGCTGTTTTTT. It specifies CASSGGPGTGELFF.

The chain has TRBV27 and TRBJ1-2; D unresolved. The V gene lost 2 bases and the J gene lost 3 bases, with 10 bases spanning the gap. Germline values: CDR1 MNHEY, CDR2 SMNVEV (reference sequence). This CDR3 region has 14 residues. This CDR3 is CASSLRPDHYGYTF. As DNA, the CDR3 is TGTGCCAGCAGTTTACGGCCAGATCACTATGGCTACACCTTC.

The chain is built from TRBV7-2 and TRBJ1-2; D is possibly TRBD1 (5 bases). The CDR3 is 14 amino acids. CDR1 is SGHTA, CDR2 FQGNSA, per germline. Between the trimmed V and J ends, which lost 5 bases and 7 bases, there was a span of 17 bases. This CDR3 reads CASSPTGLEGGYTF. CDR3 nucleotides: TGTGCCAGCAGCCCAACGGGACTAGAGGGTGGCTACACCTTC.

The chain employs TRBV27 and TRBJ1-6, with 8 bases that match TRBD1. The CDR3 covers 14 residues. Germline CDR1 reads MNHEY; CDR2 reads SMNVEV (reference sequence). Trimming at V came to 7 bases and at J to 9 bases, leaving 8 bases not matched to a gene. CDR3 region: CASTRTGSGSPLHF. The CDR3 nucleotides are TGTGCCAGCACCCGGACAGGGTCAGGTTCACCCCTCCACTTT.

This clone was seen just once. This chain links TRBV29-1 with TRBJ2-4, with D perhaps matching TRBD2 (7 bases). Per the germline V gene, CDR1 is SQVTM and CDR2 is ANQGSEA. The CDR3 runs to 14 residues. V was pared by 8 bases and J by 0 bases, with 14 bases between. The CDR3 nucleotides read TGCAGCATTCTGGGGGGGCTAGCCAAAAACATTCAGTACTTC. Translating it yields CSILGGLAKNIQYF.

This clone was found a few times. CDR3 loop: CASSLVTGGPYEQYF. CDR3 nucleotides: TGTGCCAGCAGCTTAGTGACAGGGGGCCCCTACGAGCAGTACTTC. The chain combines TRBV7-9 with TRBJ2-7; 10 nucleotides line up with TRBD1. After removal of 1 base from V and 2 bases from J, the junction contained 2 bases not matched to a gene. Germline V gene lookup returns CDR1 SEHNR and CDR2 FQNEAQ (reference sequence). The CDR3 contains 15 residues.

This clone was seen only once. The V call is TRBV14, the J call TRBJ2-2; D possibly uses TRBD1 or TRBD2 (5 bases each). The germline CDR1 and CDR2 sequences are SGHDN and FVKESK. V lost 6 bases and J lost 6, with 11 bases in between. The CDR3 totals 13 residues. In DNA, the CDR3 is TGTGCCAGCAGTCCGAGGGGAGCCGGGGAGCTGTTTTTT. It translates to CASSPRGAGELFF.

The chain couples TRBV15 to TRBJ1-2; 7 bases agree with TRBD1. This CDR3 contains 17 residues. Germline V gene data show CDR1 as LNHNV and CDR2 as YYDKDF (reference sequence). V lost 1 base and J lost 6; bases outside the gene matches: 14. CDR3 residues: CATSRGGTVPKGDGYTF. In nucleotides, the CDR3 is TGTGCCACCAGCAGAGGAGGGACAGTTCCTAAAGGGGATGGCTACACCTTC.

This clone turned up a few times. The chain has TRBV6-5 and TRBJ1-1; unclear D gene. This CDR3 contains 13 residues. Trimming removed 6 bases at V and 0 bases at J, with 8 bases between. CDR1 is MNHEY, CDR2 SVGAGI, per germline. CDR3 nucleotide sequence: TGTGCCAGCAGATCGATCGTGAACACTGAAGCTTTCTTT. It yields the protein CASRSIVNTEAFF.

This sequence joins TRBV15 and TRBJ2-2; no reliable D call. Trimming left V 7 bases short and J 0 bases short, with 12 bases between. Germline V gene sequence: CDR1 LNHNV, CDR2 YYDKDF (reference sequence). The CDR3 has 15 residues. The CDR3 sequence: CATTKGHANTGELFF. CDR3 sequence (DNA): TGTGCCACCACCAAGGGCCACGCGAACACCGGGGAGCTGTTTTTT.

This clone was picked up a small number of times. The V call is TRBV5-4, the J call TRBJ2-3; 9 bases line up with TRBD1. Germline CDR1 reads SGHNT; CDR2 reads YYREEE (reference sequence). V lost 5 bases, J lost 2 bases, and 3 bases stayed unmatched. This CDR3 has 14 amino acids. CDR3 nucleotides: TGTGCCAGCAGTGGGACAGGGAACACAGATACGCAGTATTTT. This gives the protein CASSGTGNTDTQYF.

This chain connects TRBV19 to TRBJ1-5; TRBD1 matches 7 bases. The CDR3 is made up of 16 amino acids. Unmatched junction bases numbered 7, after V lost 3 bases and J lost 2 bases. CDR1 is LNHDA, CDR2 SQIVND, per germline (reference sequence). The CDR3 region is CASSMETGFGNQPQHF. The CDR3 nucleotides read TGTGCCAGTAGTATGGAGACAGGGTTTGGCAATCAGCCCCAGCATTTT. Complete variable domain (other parts from reference TRBV19 and TRBJ1-5): DGGITQSPKYLFRKEGQNVTLSCEQNLNHDAMYWYRQDPGQGLRLIYYSQIVNDFQKGDIAEGYSVSREKKESFPLTVTSAQKNPTAFYLCASSMETGFGNQPQHFGDGTRLSIL.

The rearrangement links TRBV19 to TRBJ1-3; D remains unclear. From germline, CDR1 is LNHDA and CDR2 SQIVND (reference sequence). The CDR3 spans 11 residues. Trimming pared 6 bases from V and 5 bases from J, leaving 5 bases between. The CDR3 here is CASSHRNTIYF. For the CDR3, the DNA is TGTGCCAGTAGCCATAGAAACACCATATATTTT.

V gene TRBV18 combines with J gene TRBJ2-4; 13 positions match TRBD2. Germline assignment: CDR1 KGHSH and CDR2 LQKENI. V gave up 2 bases and J gave up 6 bases; unmatched junction bases: 1. The CDR3 spans 15 residues. The CDR3 DNA follows: TGTGCCAGCTCACCAACTAGCGGGGGGGCAAACATTCAGTACTTC. Protein: CASSPTSGGANIQYF.